The 30 T cell receptor beta chains below come from one sample, sequenced in a study of shared clonotypes between healthy human individuals. The naive CD8 fraction comprised CD45RO-negative cells positively selected for CCR7 and excluded terminally differentiated effector memory CD45RA+ cells. Data came from immunoSEQ multiplex PCR; TCRdb stores just in-frame clones and leaves some out. This sample carries around 610,000 clones, around 96% of them seen once, and the ten largest clones take 0.11%. The sequenced sample was naive CD8+ T cells sorted from blood. The source of these receptors is a woman aged 30 to 39 in good health.

The V and J genes are TRBV5-4 and TRBJ2-1, with 7 nucleotides matching TRBD2. The junction had 6 bases not matched to a gene; V was cut back by 2 bases and J by 4 bases. CDR3 length: 15 residues. Per germline, CDR1 SGHNT and CDR2 YYREEE (reference sequence). The CDR3 DNA sequence: TGTGCCAGCAGCTTTGGGGGGGGATTATACAATGAGCAGTTCTTC. This codes for CASSFGGGLYNEQFF.

This chain uses TRBV2 with TRBJ2-3, with 11 bases that match TRBD2. CDR1 and CDR2 (germline): SNHLY, FYNNEI. The V segment lost 3 bases and the J segment 3 bases; nucleotides outside the gene matches: 2. The CDR3 is made up of 15 amino acids. The CDR3 DNA sequence: TGTGCCAGCAGTGATACTAGCGGGAGAACAGATACGCAGTATTTT. It yields the protein CASSDTSGRTDTQYF.

The gene calls are TRBV6-1 and TRBJ2-6; possible D gene TRBD1, 5 bases. V shed 2 bases and J shed 6 bases, with 23 bases lying between them. CDR3 size: 19 residues. CDR1 is MNHNS and CDR2 is SASEGT in the germline V gene. The CDR3 here is CASSELWGSESPSANVLTF. CDR3 sequence (DNA): TGTGCCAGCAGTGAACTATGGGGCAGCGAATCACCGTCGGCCAACGTCCTGACTTTC.

The chain links TRBV27 to TRBJ1-2, with D possibly being TRBD1 (5 bases). This CDR3 has 15 residues. Trimming shortened V by 6 bases and J by 8 bases, and 22 bases separated the two germline ends. Germline V CDR1 and CDR2: MNHEY, SMNVEV (reference sequence). CDR3 in amino acids: CASRRNRDAGGGYTF. CDR3 bases: TGTGCCAGCAGGCGTAACCGGGACGCCGGGGGGGGCTACACCTTC.

This chain joins TRBV5-1 and TRBJ1-2; D gene unclear. Germline V lookup: CDR1 SGHRS, CDR2 YFSETQ. With 3 bases removed from V and 5 bases from J, the gap between germline ends came to 2 bases. The CDR3 is 10 amino acids. CDR3 amino acids: CASSSYGYTF. The CDR3 coding sequence is TGCGCCAGCAGCTCTTATGGCTACACCTTC.

The count of this clone is one. The CDR3 region is CSVVADTNSYEQYF. The CDR3 region has the DNA TGCAGCGTTGTCGCGGATACAAACTCCTACGAGCAGTACTTC. J is TRBJ2-7 and V is TRBV29-1; no reliable D call. The CDR3 has 14 amino acids. The V end was cut by 4 bases, the J end by 0 bases, with 13 bases between. CDR1 is SQVTM, CDR2 ANQGSEA, per germline.

V and J are TRBV5-1 and TRBJ2-7; perhaps D is TRBD1 or TRBD2 (5 bases each). In germline, CDR1 is SGHRS, CDR2 YFSETQ. The ends were cut back, 5 bases at V and 3 bases at J, with 15 bases in the middle. CDR3 length equals 14 residues. The CDR3 loop reads CASRPGRGFYEQYF. In nucleotides, the CDR3 is TGCGCCAGCAGACCCGGACGGGGCTTCTACGAGCAGTACTTC.

The V call is TRBV29-1, the J call TRBJ2-1; TRBD1 or TRBD2 may be the D gene (5 bases each). This CDR3 spans 14 amino acids. V lost 7 bases to trimming and J lost 0 bases, with 13 bases between them. Germline lookup yields CDR1 SQVTM and CDR2 ANQGSEA. The CDR3 DNA sequence: TGCAGCGCCCGGGGCATGAGCTCCTACAATGAGCAGTTCTTC. This translates into CSARGMSSYNEQFF.

The chain carries TRBV28 and TRBJ2-1, with TRBD2 matching over 9 bases. The CDR3 covers 11 residues. V trimming: 5 bases; J trimming: 15 bases; junction bases outside the gene matches: 5. CDR1 and CDR2 (germline): MDHEN, SYDVKM. DNA for the CDR3: TGTGCCAGCAGTCCGGGACTAGCATGGTTCTTC. Translated: CASSPGLAWFF.

The J gene is TRBJ2-7, the V gene TRBV4-2; D might be TRBD2 (6 bases). V was pared by 0 bases and J by 5 bases, with 14 bases between. The CDR3 consists of 15 residues. Per the germline V gene, CDR1 is LGHNA and CDR2 is YNFKEQ. For the CDR3, the DNA is TGTGCCAGCAGCCAAGATAGACTAGACGAACACGAGCAGTACTTC. Its translation: CASSQDRLDEHEQYF.

The CDR3 coding sequence is TGTGCCAGCAGCTTAGAGAGAGAGACCCAGTACTTC. Its translation: CASSLERETQYF. This sequence joins TRBV7-9 and TRBJ2-5; D remains unclear. V dropped 1 base and J dropped 4 bases, with 4 bases sitting between them. Looked up from germline, CDR1 is SEHNR and CDR2 is FQNEAQ (reference sequence). This CDR3 is 12 amino acids long.

The chain combines TRBV11-2 with TRBJ2-1, with D maybe TRBD1 (6 bases). V was cut by 1 base and J by 3 bases, with 7 bases left in between. CDR1 and CDR2 from the germline V gene are SGHAT and FQNNGV. This CDR3 contains 14 residues. CDR3 protein: CASSLGGRYNEQFF. CDR3 in DNA: TGTGCCAGCAGCTTAGGGGGGCGCTACAATGAGCAGTTCTTC.

The V gene is TRBV5-6, the J gene TRBJ2-7, with 8 bases fitting TRBD2. This CDR3 is 12 amino acids long. The junction had 7 bases not matched to a gene; V was cut back by 3 bases and J by 11 bases. Germline values: CDR1 SGHDT, CDR2 YYEEEE. The CDR3, as DNA: TGTGCCAGCAGCTCCGAAGCGGGAGTGGAGTACTTC. It encodes CASSSEAGVEYF. Variable domain in full (rest from reference TRBV5-6 and TRBJ2-7): DAGVTQSPTHLIKTRGQQVTLRCSPKSGHDTVSWYQQALGQGPQFIFQYYEEEERQRGNFPDRFSGHQFPNYSSELNVNALLLGDSALYLCASSSEAGVEYFGPGTRLTVT.

This clone was recorded only once. The chain carries TRBV27 and TRBJ2-7; 7 positions agree with TRBD2. This CDR3 has 13 amino acids. Germline CDR1 is MNHEY and CDR2 is SMNVEV (reference sequence). V shed 5 bases and J 4 bases; nucleotides not matched to a gene: 5. CDR3 protein: CASSPSSGYEQYF. The CDR3 DNA is TGTGCCAGCAGTCCCTCTAGCGGTTACGAGCAGTACTTC.

This rearrangement joins TRBV2 to TRBJ2-1; possible D gene TRBD2, 5 bases. Trimming took off 6 bases at V and 5 bases at J, with 17 bases between the two ends. This CDR3 has 15 amino acids. The germline V gene has CDR1 SNHLY and CDR2 FYNNEI. DNA of the CDR3: TGTGCCAGCAGAGCTCTAGCTCTAACTCACAATGAGCAGTTCTTC. As protein: CASRALALTHNEQFF.

This clone was counted between two and nine times. Other DNA sequences of this sample code for an identical CDR3. The chain is built from TRBV27 and TRBJ1-5; D gene uncertain. The CDR3 covers 12 residues. V was cut by 2 bases and J by 7 bases, with 6 bases left in between. CDR1 and CDR2 (germline): MNHEY, SMNVEV (reference sequence). The CDR3 nucleotides read TGTGCCAGCAGTTTAGGAGGGCAGCCCCAGCATTTT. Residues: CASSLGGQPQHF.

In DNA, the CDR3 is TGTGCCAGCAGCCCCCAGGATCACGCCAGAGACGAGCAGTACTTC. Its translation: CASSPQDHARDEQYF. This sequence joins TRBV28 and TRBJ2-7; no firm D call. The CDR3 sequence is 15 residues long. V gave up 6 bases and J gave up 5 bases, with 20 bases separating them. Per germline, CDR1 MDHEN and CDR2 SYDVKM.

Notes on this clone: Distinct nucleotide sequences in the sample also encode this CDR3. V usage is TRBV5-6 and J usage is TRBJ2-1; 8 bases line up with TRBD2. The germline V gene encodes CDR1 SGHDT and CDR2 YYEEEE. V trimming: 0 bases; J trimming: 3 bases; junction bases outside the gene matches: 5. CDR3 length: 16 residues. The CDR3 nucleotides read TGTGCCAGCAGCTTGGCCCTAGCGGGTGGCTACAATGAGCAGTTCTTC. Protein sequence: CASSLALAGGYNEQFF.

This clone was detected only once. J is TRBJ2-1 and V is TRBV27; D not resolved. This CDR3 region has 11 residues. Trimming cost V 8 bases and J 6 bases, with 8 bases left between them. CDR1 MNHEY and CDR2 SMNVEV come from the germline V gene (reference sequence). The CDR3 loop reads CASETINEQFF. CDR3 sequence (DNA): TGTGCCAGCGAAACAATCAATGAGCAGTTCTTC.

The rearrangement uses TRBV19 and TRBJ2-1; 8 bases fit TRBD2. The CDR3 has 14 amino acids. Germline V gene data show CDR1 as LNHDA and CDR2 as SQIVND (reference sequence). The V segment lost 6 bases and the J segment 4 bases; nucleotides outside the gene matches: 5. CDR3 in DNA: TGTGCCAGTAGAGGGACTAGTCGGTACAATGAGCAGTTCTTC. This gives the protein CASRGTSRYNEQFF.

Written as DNA, the CDR3 is TGTGCCAGCGCCGAAAAGGGACTACTCAGCACAGATACGCAGTATTTT. It yields the protein CASAEKGLLSTDTQYF. This chain connects TRBV21-1 to TRBJ2-3; TRBD2 is taken as the D call from the table, unchecked against the DNA. TRBV21-1 is noted as a pseudogene. CDR3 length: 16 residues.

The chain recombines TRBV28 with TRBJ2-7, with D possibly being TRBD1 or TRBD2 (5 bases each). This CDR3 has 12 amino acids. Deletions cut 6 bases from V and 5 bases from J, with 11 bases between. Germline V gene data show CDR1 as MDHEN and CDR2 as SYDVKM. The CDR3 here is CASRVGRHEQYF. CDR3 nucleotides: TGTGCCAGCAGGGTGGGACGGCACGAGCAGTACTTC.

The gene calls are TRBV18 and TRBJ2-7; 7 bases fit TRBD1. The CDR3 loop spans 14 amino acids. The ends lost 3 bases at V and 2 bases at J; junction bases unmatched: 4. Germline V CDR1 and CDR2: KGHSH, LQKENI. This CDR3 is CASSPTGEAYEQYF. The CDR3 DNA reads as TGTGCCAGCTCACCCACAGGGGAAGCCTACGAGCAGTACTTC.

The rearrangement joins TRBV19 to TRBJ2-2; D is unclear. With 6 bases removed from V and 0 bases from J, the gap between germline ends came to 5 bases. Per the germline V gene, CDR1 is LNHDA and CDR2 is SQIVND (reference sequence). The CDR3 is made up of 13 amino acids. As DNA, the CDR3 is TGTGCCAGTAGCTTTACGAACACCGGGGAGCTGTTTTTT. Protein: CASSFTNTGELFF.

The chain links TRBV21-1 to TRBJ2-7; TRBD1 was called by the table and not checked on the DNA. TRBV21-1 is tagged as a pseudogene. The CDR3 is 18 residues long. DNA of the CDR3: TGTGCCAGCAGCAAAGGGGGGCTGAGGGGCCCACCGGGGTACGAGCAGTACTTC. As protein: CASSKGGLRGPPGYEQYF.

This chain uses TRBV29-1 with TRBJ1-1; D possibly corresponds to TRBD1 (5 bases). Trimming took 1 base from V and 8 from J, leaving 17 bases between them. This CDR3 has 14 residues. The V gene's germline CDR1 is SQVTM and CDR2 ANQGSEA. Here the CDR3 reads CSVEGTGHGTEAFF. The CDR3 DNA follows: TGCAGCGTTGAAGGTACGGGGCACGGGACCGAAGCTTTCTTT.

V is TRBV28 and J is TRBJ2-7; 8 bases are a match to TRBD2. V shed 5 bases and J 2 bases; nucleotides not matched to a gene: 5. The CDR3 totals 14 residues. Germline V lookup: CDR1 MDHEN, CDR2 SYDVKM. CDR3 amino acids: CASSLKREPYEQYF. Written as DNA, the CDR3 is TGTGCCAGCAGTCTCAAGCGGGAGCCCTACGAGCAGTACTTC. Full variable domain (outside the CDR3, taken from reference TRBV28 and TRBJ2-7): DVKVTQSSRYLVKRTGEKVFLECVQDMDHENMFWYRQDPGLGLRLIYFSYDVKMKEKGDIPEGYSVSREKKERFSLILESASTNQTSMYLCASSLKREPYEQYFGPGTRLTVT.

The chain employs TRBV9 and TRBJ1-1, with a tentative D call TRBD1 (5 bases). Trimming left V 4 bases short and J 2 bases short, with 15 bases between. CDR1 and CDR2 (germline): SGDLS, YYNGEE. There are 15 residues in the CDR3. The CDR3 loop is CASSPGGTPNTEAFF. The CDR3 DNA follows: TGTGCCAGCAGCCCGGGGGGTACCCCAAACACTGAAGCTTTCTTT.

V gene TRBV6-1 combines with J gene TRBJ1-5; D uncertain. V dropped 2 bases and J dropped 6 bases, with 8 bases sitting between them. From germline, CDR1 is MNHNS and CDR2 SASEGT. The CDR3 totals 13 residues. DNA of the CDR3: TGTGCCAGCAGTGAATATATTACTCAGCCCCAGCATTTT. It specifies CASSEYITQPQHF.

The rearrangement links TRBV28 to TRBJ2-3; TRBD2 matches 9 bases. J gave up 4 bases and V 4 bases, and 15 bases lay outside the gene matches. This CDR3 has 18 residues. Germline loops: CDR1 MDHEN, CDR2 SYDVKM. The CDR3 bases are TGTGCCAGCAGTTACCCCATAGATGTAGCGGGAGATCCAGATACGCAGTATTTT. Its translation is CASSYPIDVAGDPDTQYF. The full variable domain, rest sourced from reference TRBV28 and TRBJ2-3, is DVKVTQSSRYLVKRTGEKVFLECVQDMDHENMFWYRQDPGLGLRLIYFSYDVKMKEKGDIPEGYSVSREKKERFSLILESASTNQTSMYLCASSYPIDVAGDPDTQYFGPGTRLTVL.